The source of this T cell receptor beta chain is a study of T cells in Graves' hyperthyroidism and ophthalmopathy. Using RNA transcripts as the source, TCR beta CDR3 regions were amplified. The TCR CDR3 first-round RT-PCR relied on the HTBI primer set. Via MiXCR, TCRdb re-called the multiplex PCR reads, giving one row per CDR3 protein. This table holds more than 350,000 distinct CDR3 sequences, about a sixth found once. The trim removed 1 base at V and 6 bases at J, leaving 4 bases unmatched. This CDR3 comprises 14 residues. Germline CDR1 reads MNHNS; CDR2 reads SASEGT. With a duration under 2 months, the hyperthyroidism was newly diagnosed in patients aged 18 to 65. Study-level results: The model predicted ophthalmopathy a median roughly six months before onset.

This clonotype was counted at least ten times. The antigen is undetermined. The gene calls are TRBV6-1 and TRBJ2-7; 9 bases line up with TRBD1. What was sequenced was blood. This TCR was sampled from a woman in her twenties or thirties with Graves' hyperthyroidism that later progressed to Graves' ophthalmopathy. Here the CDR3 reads CASSEVGQGSEQYF. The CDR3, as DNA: TGTGCCAGCAGTGAAGTTGGACAGGGGAGCGAGCAGTACTTC.